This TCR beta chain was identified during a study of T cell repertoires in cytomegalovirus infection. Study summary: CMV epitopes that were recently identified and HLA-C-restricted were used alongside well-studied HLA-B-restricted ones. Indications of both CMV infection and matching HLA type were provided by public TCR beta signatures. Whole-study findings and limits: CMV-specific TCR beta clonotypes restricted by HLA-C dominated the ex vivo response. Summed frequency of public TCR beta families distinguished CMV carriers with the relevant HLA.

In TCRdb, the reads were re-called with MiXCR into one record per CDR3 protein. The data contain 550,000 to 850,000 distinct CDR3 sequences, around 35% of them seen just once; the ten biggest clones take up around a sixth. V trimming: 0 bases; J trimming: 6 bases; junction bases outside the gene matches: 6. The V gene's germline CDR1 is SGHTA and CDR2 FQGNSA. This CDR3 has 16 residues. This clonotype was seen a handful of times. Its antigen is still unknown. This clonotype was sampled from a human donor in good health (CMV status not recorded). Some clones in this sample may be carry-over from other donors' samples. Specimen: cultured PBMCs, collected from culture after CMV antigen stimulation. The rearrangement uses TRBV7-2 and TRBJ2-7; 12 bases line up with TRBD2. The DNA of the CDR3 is TGTGCCAGCAGCTTAGCGCGACTAGCGGGAGTCGGCGAGCAGTACTTC. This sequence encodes CASSLARLAGVGEQYF.